The T cell receptor beta chain described here comes from a study of blood T cell repertoires in COVID-19. Study-level background: Acute and convalescent COVID-19 specimens originated in the United States, Italy and Spain.

Per germline, CDR1 MNHEY and CDR2 SMNVEV (reference sequence). V dropped 0 bases and J dropped 1; count of bases not matched to a gene: 3. CDR3 length: 16 residues. The repertoire was sequenced with immunoSEQ multiplex PCR; TCRdb's copy has only in-frame clones and lacks some. The sample has about 210,000 clones, over 70% seen once. The sequencing input was peripheral blood. The sequence was collected from a woman in her fifties or sixties with acute or convalescent COVID-19. The chain links TRBV27 to TRBJ2-7, with 10 bases identical to TRBD2. The CDR3 nucleotides read TGTGCCAGCAGTTTATCGAATAGCGGGGGGTCCTACGAGCAGTACTTC. It codes for CASSLSNSGGSYEQYF.